The 3 T cell receptor beta chains listed next were all sequenced from one sample in a study of OX40 agonist ivuxolimab in advanced cancers. The receptor library was made with the immunoSEQ multiplex PCR assay. Imported from immuneACCESS, the table was reduced by TCRdb to in-frame sequences with V and J called. These copies leave out some clones; in studies compared against another copy, an unresolved V gene accounts for under half, and the cause of the remainder is not known. The table for this sample lists 50,000 to 75,000 clones; roughly 85% of them were counted only once. The ten largest account for approximately 1.2% of the sample. The sample consisted of CD4+ or CD8+ T cells sorted from blood, taken in a trial of the OX40 agonist ivuxolimab. The receptors derive from an adult with an advanced solid tumor such as melanoma, head and neck, liver or kidney cancer.

The V gene is TRBV29-1, the J gene TRBJ1-1, with TRBD1 matching over 7 bases. V lost 8 bases to trimming and J lost 0 bases; unmatched junction nucleotides: 12. The germline gives CDR1 SQVTM, CDR2 ANQGSEA. CDR3 length: 15 residues. CDR3 loop: CSTPGQDMMNTEAFF. The CDR3 nucleotides read TGCAGCACACCCGGACAGGACATGATGAACACTGAAGCTTTCTTT.

This chain links TRBV20-1 with TRBJ2-5, with unresolved D. Germline-derived CDR1 and CDR2 are DFQATT and SNEGSKA (reference sequence). The CDR3 is 11 amino acids. The V end was cut by 6 bases, the J end by 5 bases, with 10 bases between. The CDR3 is CSARNRETQYF. The CDR3 DNA is TGCAGTGCCCGGAACCGGGAGACCCAGTACTTC.

This chain uses TRBV6-5 with TRBJ1-2, with D perhaps TRBD1 (6 bases). There are 13 residues in the CDR3. V was cut by 5 bases and J by 2 bases, with 9 bases left in between. Germline V CDR1 and CDR2: MNHEY, SVGAGI. The CDR3 reads CASSRTENYGYTF. CDR3 coding DNA: TGTGCCAGCAGTAGGACAGAGAACTATGGCTACACCTTC.